This entry is about one T cell receptor beta chain. This record comes from a study of shared clonotypes between healthy human individuals. CDR1 is LNHDA and CDR2 is SQIVND in the germline V gene (reference sequence). The ends were cut back, 1 base at V and 7 bases at J, with 7 bases in the middle. The CDR3 is 12 residues long. The study ran the assay at deep level. Data came from immunoSEQ multiplex PCR; TCRdb stores just in-frame clones and leaves some out. The sample shows 950,000 to 1,300,000 clones, approximately 68% of them seen only once. Sequencing was done on a sample of memory CD4+ T cells sorted from blood. This sample's subset: CD45RA-negative fraction. The rearrangement links TRBV19 to TRBJ1-2; maybe TRBD1 (5 bases). The clonotype comes from a man between 18 and 35 years old in good health. In DNA form, the CDR3 reads TGTGCCAGTAGTATAGGAGGGGTTGGCTACACCTTC. Protein sequence: CASSIGGVGYTF.